The next 31 T cell receptor beta chains were all read from a single sample in a study of shared clonotypes between healthy human individuals. The repertoire was sequenced with immunoSEQ multiplex PCR; TCRdb's copy has only in-frame clones and lacks some. The repertoire holds about 2.2 million clones, 93% seen once, with more than 1.5% in the top ten. Naive CD8 cells were CD45RO-negative, positively selected for CCR7, excluding terminally differentiated effector memory CD45RA+ cells. Sequencing used naive CD8+ T cells from PBMCs. The receptors shown here come from a man aged 18 to 29 in good health. Some clones in this sample may be carry-over from other donors' samples.

The rearrangement joins TRBV28 to TRBJ2-7, with 7 bases fitting TRBD2. Germline CDR1 MDHEN, CDR2 SYDVKM. The V gene end was trimmed by 1 base and the J gene end by 3 bases; junction bases not matched to a gene: 3. This CDR3 is built from 14 residues. The CDR3 region is CASSLLREGYEQYF. DNA for the CDR3: TGTGCCAGCAGTTTATTGAGGGAGGGCTACGAGCAGTACTTC.

The gene calls are TRBV14 and TRBJ2-1, with 7 bases that match TRBD2. Germline trimming cut 0 bases from V and 2 bases from J; bases unmatched to any gene: 1. Germline loops: CDR1 SGHDN, CDR2 FVKESK. The CDR3 is made up of 15 amino acids. The CDR3 loop is CASSQELAPYNEQFF. The CDR3 region has the DNA TGTGCCAGCAGCCAAGAACTAGCGCCCTACAATGAGCAGTTCTTC.

This chain connects TRBV9 to TRBJ2-3, with 8 bases fitting TRBD2. This CDR3 is 17 amino acids long. Germline CDR1 and CDR2: SGDLS and YYNGEE. Germline trimming cut 0 bases from V and 0 bases from J; bases unmatched to any gene: 6. The chain's CDR3 is CASSVALAAYSTDTQYF. CDR3 DNA: TGTGCCAGCAGCGTAGCACTAGCGGCATATAGCACAGATACGCAGTATTTT.

Details on this clone: At one end the junction does not follow the germline gene, possibly because of a read error. V and J are TRBV15 and TRBJ1-1; D is unresolved. This CDR3 contains 14 residues. Germline CDR1 reads LNHNV; CDR2 reads YYDKDF (reference sequence). The CDR3 nucleotides are TGTGCCACCGGCAGGTCCGGCAGGTCCACTGAAGCTTTCTTT. It translates to CATGRSGRSTEAFF.

The rearrangement links TRBV4-2 to TRBJ2-2; either TRBD1 or TRBD2 may supply D (5 bases each). The germline V gene encodes CDR1 LGHNA and CDR2 YNFKEQ. The CDR3 totals 13 residues. With 3 bases removed from V and 6 bases from J, the gap between germline ends came to 8 bases. The CDR3 loop is CASSQGTAGELFF. CDR3 in DNA: TGTGCCAGCAGCCAGGGGACGGCCGGGGAGCTGTTTTTT.

The rearrangement uses TRBV4-3 and TRBJ1-1; D gene unclear. Germline V gives CDR1 LGHNA, CDR2 YSLEER. The germline V and J ends were trimmed by 4 bases and 1 base, with 16 bases remaining between them. The CDR3 contains 16 residues. The CDR3 spells CASSPMLGLGNTEAFF. The CDR3 DNA reads as TGCGCCAGCAGCCCTATGCTCGGCCTCGGGAACACTGAAGCTTTCTTT.

This clone was detected once. The chain combines TRBV19 with TRBJ2-2, with D unresolved. Germline CDR1 LNHDA, CDR2 SQIVND (reference sequence). This CDR3 region has 14 residues. Trimming shortened V by 5 bases and J by 1 base, and 8 bases separated the two germline ends. CDR3 sequence reads: CASSVDVNTGELFF. The CDR3 DNA reads TGTGCCAGTAGTGTGGACGTGAACACCGGGGAGCTGTTTTTT.

The DNA of the CDR3 is TGCGCCAGCAGCCAGGATGAGGGGGTGACAGATACGCAGTATTTT. It yields the protein CASSQDEGVTDTQYF. The V and J genes are TRBV4-1 and TRBJ2-3, with D perhaps matching TRBD1 (6 bases). Germline V gene sequence: CDR1 MGHRA, CDR2 YSYEKL. Trimming removed 3 bases at V and 3 bases at J, with 13 bases between. This CDR3 region has 15 residues.

The chain employs TRBV13 and TRBJ1-1, with 8 bases fitting TRBD1. Germline trimming cut 5 bases from V and 4 bases from J; bases unmatched to any gene: 3. This CDR3 contains 13 residues. Germline V CDR1 and CDR2: PRHDT, FYEKMQ (reference sequence). CDR3 sequence: CASSPDRGTEAFF. The CDR3 region has the DNA TGTGCCAGCAGCCCCGACAGGGGCACTGAAGCTTTCTTT. The full variable domain, completed using reference TRBV13 and TRBJ1-1, is AAGVIQSPRHLIKEKRETATLKCYPIPRHDTVYWYQQGPGQDPQFLISFYEKMQSDKGSIPDRFSAQQFSDYHSELNMSSLELGDSALYFCASSPDRGTEAFFGQGTRLTVV.

The chain carries TRBV23-1 and TRBJ2-1, with a tentative D call TRBD2 (6 bases). TRBV23-1 is noted as an ORF with a role that remains uncertain. V gave up 8 bases and J gave up 0 bases, with 17 bases separating them. CDR3 length: 16 amino acids. CDR3 loop: CASGILAASSYNEQFF. The CDR3 DNA is TGCGCCAGCGGTATCTTAGCGGCCTCCTCCTACAATGAGCAGTTCTTC.

The chain uses TRBV6-1 and TRBJ2-7; D ambiguous. Germline V gene sequence: CDR1 MNHNS, CDR2 SASEGT. The CDR3 length is 11 residues. Trimming removed 4 bases from V and 8 bases from J, with 9 bases in between. The CDR3 is CASSGTTQQYF. The DNA of the CDR3 is TGTGCCAGCAGTGGGACGACACAGCAGTACTTC.

This clone was counted once. This sequence joins TRBV28 and TRBJ1-1, with a possible D match to TRBD1 (6 bases). This CDR3 region has 12 residues. CDR1 and CDR2 from the germline V gene are MDHEN and SYDVKM. Trimming removed 6 bases at V and 11 bases at J, with 16 bases between. CDR3 residues: CASSWVGAGAFF. CDR3 nucleotide sequence: TGTGCCAGCAGCTGGGTGGGGGCAGGTGCTTTCTTT.

The chain recombines TRBV27 with TRBJ2-2, with 9 bases aligning to TRBD2. Germline assignment: CDR1 MNHEY and CDR2 SMNVEV (reference sequence). The J segment lost 3 bases and the V segment lost 1 base, leaving 6 bases of the junction unmatched. CDR3 length: 17 residues. CDR3: CASSLLGLAGHTGELFF. As DNA, the CDR3 is TGTGCCAGCAGTTTATTGGGCCTAGCGGGACACACCGGGGAGCTGTTTTTT.

V and J are TRBV11-2 and TRBJ2-1, with 9 bases lining up with TRBD2. This CDR3 contains 16 residues. Germline assignment: CDR1 SGHAT and CDR2 FQNNGV. The ends lost 4 bases at V and 0 bases at J; junction bases unmatched: 4. DNA for the CDR3: TGTGCCAGCAGCTCACGGACTAGCGTCTCCTACAATGAGCAGTTCTTC. Amino acids: CASSSRTSVSYNEQFF.

The chain recombines TRBV7-2 with TRBJ1-3; D might be TRBD1 (6 bases). Germline V CDR1 and CDR2: SGHTA, FQGNSA. V gave up 2 bases and J gave up 3 bases, with 8 bases separating them. The CDR3 extends over 14 amino acids. The CDR3 nucleotides read TGTGCCAGCAGCTTACCAGGGGATGGAAACACCATATATTTT. Translated: CASSLPGDGNTIYF. Complete variable domain (other parts from reference TRBV7-2 and TRBJ1-3): GAGVSQSPSNKVTEKGKDVELRCDPISGHTALYWYRQSLGQGLEFLIYFQGNSAPDKSGLPSDRFSAERTGGSVSTLTIQRTQQEDSAVYLCASSLPGDGNTIYFGEGSWLTVV.

The genes are TRBV6-1 and TRBJ1-4, with TRBD1 matching over 7 bases. The trim removed 4 bases at V and 4 bases at J, leaving 6 bases unmatched. The CDR3 has 15 residues. The germline V gene has CDR1 MNHNS and CDR2 SASEGT. The CDR3 nucleotides read TGTGCCAGCAGTGTGACAGGGACACTTAATGAAAAACTGTTTTTT. It translates to CASSVTGTLNEKLFF.

The rearrangement uses TRBV11-3 and TRBJ1-1; the match to TRBD1 covers 7 bases. Germline values: CDR1 SGHNT, CDR2 YENEEA. The trim removed 5 bases at V and 4 bases at J, leaving 4 bases unmatched. This CDR3 spans 13 amino acids. As DNA, the CDR3 is TGTGCCAGCAGCCTTTCAGGGGGCACTGAAGCTTTCTTT. Translating it yields CASSLSGGTEAFF.

V is TRBV7-9 and J is TRBJ2-1, with TRBD2 as a possible D gene (6 bases). CDR1 is SEHNR and CDR2 is FQNEAQ in the germline V gene (reference sequence). The CDR3 is 18 amino acids. V shed 5 bases and J shed 1 base, with 21 bases lying between them. The CDR3 is CASSPEEGNRLSYNEQFF. CDR3 nucleotide sequence: TGTGCCAGCAGCCCTGAGGAGGGGAATCGCCTTTCCTACAATGAGCAGTTCTTC.

The rearrangement links TRBV13 to TRBJ1-1; D gene uncertain. Germline CDR1 PRHDT, CDR2 FYEKMQ (reference sequence). The CDR3 is 14 amino acids. V lost 5 bases and J lost 1, with 11 bases in between. The CDR3 protein is CASSTGRRNTEAFF. CDR3 sequence (DNA): TGTGCCAGCAGCACTGGGCGCAGGAACACTGAAGCTTTCTTT. Complete variable domain (other parts from reference TRBV13 and TRBJ1-1): AAGVIQSPRHLIKEKRETATLKCYPIPRHDTVYWYQQGPGQDPQFLISFYEKMQSDKGSIPDRFSAQQFSDYHSELNMSSLELGDSALYFCASSTGRRNTEAFFGQGTRLTVV.

The chain couples TRBV30 to TRBJ2-5; 9 bases line up with TRBD2. The better agreement between TRBJ2-7 and the DNA end casts doubt on the J call. Germline CDR1 is GTSNPN and CDR2 is SVGIG (reference sequence). This CDR3 comprises 13 residues. CDR3 DNA: TGTGCCTGGAGTGCTAGCGGGGTATACGAGCAGTACTTC. Its protein is CAWSASGVYEQYF.

About this clone: This sample also contains other DNA sequences that code for the same CDR3. The chain combines TRBV19 with TRBJ2-1, with D unclear. The CDR3 consists of 14 residues. Per the germline V gene, CDR1 is LNHDA and CDR2 is SQIVND (reference sequence). Trimming removed 5 bases at V and 0 bases at J, with 8 bases between. CDR3 residues: CASSFRGSYNEQFF. CDR3 nucleotides: TGTGCCAGTAGTTTCCGAGGCTCCTACAATGAGCAGTTCTTC.

This clone appeared a single time. The V and J genes are TRBV4-3 and TRBJ2-6, with D perhaps matching TRBD1 or TRBD2 (5 bases each). Germline CDR1 is LGHNA and CDR2 is YSLEER. Trimming stripped 1 base from V and 0 bases from J, with 19 bases between. CDR3 length equals 20 residues. The CDR3 loop is CASSQGLSGLISSGANVLTF. The CDR3 DNA sequence: TGCGCCAGCAGCCAAGGTCTGTCGGGGCTAATAAGCTCTGGGGCCAACGTCCTGACTTTC.

This sequence joins TRBV13 and TRBJ2-7; the D gene is possibly TRBD2 (5 bases). Germline V CDR1 and CDR2: PRHDT, FYEKMQ (reference sequence). The germline V and J ends were trimmed by 0 bases and 4 bases, with 10 bases remaining between them. The CDR3 covers 14 residues. The CDR3 here is CASSLGGSDYEQYF. The DNA for the CDR3 is TGTGCCAGCAGCTTAGGGGGGAGTGATTACGAGCAGTACTTC. Full variable domain (outside the CDR3, taken from reference TRBV13 and TRBJ2-7): AAGVIQSPRHLIKEKRETATLKCYPIPRHDTVYWYQQGPGQDPQFLISFYEKMQSDKGSIPDRFSAQQFSDYHSELNMSSLELGDSALYFCASSLGGSDYEQYFGPGTRLTVT.

The genes are TRBV10-3 and TRBJ2-7, with 9 bases identical to TRBD1. V shed 2 bases and J 6 bases; nucleotides not matched to a gene: 8. Germline V lookup: CDR1 ENHRY, CDR2 SYGVKD. The CDR3 loop spans 15 amino acids. The CDR3 nucleotides are TGTGCCATCAGTGAGCCTACAGGGGGCTCGGGCGAGCAGTACTTC. Translated: CAISEPTGGSGEQYF.

The CDR3 here is CSVRRGLPGELFF. CDR3 bases: TGCAGCGTTCGCAGGGGGCTTCCCGGGGAGCTGTTTTTT. The V gene is TRBV29-1, the J gene TRBJ2-2, with 8 bases identical to TRBD1. There are 13 residues in the CDR3. The ends lost 5 bases at V and 6 bases at J; junction bases unmatched: 5. Germline-derived CDR1 and CDR2 are SQVTM and ANQGSEA.

The V and J genes are TRBV7-9 and TRBJ2-1; 9 nucleotides align to TRBD1. V was clipped by 7 bases and J by 4 bases; unmatched bases: 20. From germline, CDR1 is SEHNR and CDR2 FQNEAQ (reference sequence). The CDR3 has 19 amino acids. The DNA for the CDR3 is TGTGCCAGCACCCCACCGAATTCAAAAGTGGGGACAGGGTACAATGAGCAGTTCTTC. This gives the protein CASTPPNSKVGTGYNEQFF.

Note on this clone: This same CDR3 is encoded by further DNA sequences in the sample. The chain is built from TRBV5-1 and TRBJ1-3; no definite D call. V was clipped by 0 bases and J by 0 bases, with 7 bases between them. CDR1 and CDR2 from the germline V gene are SGHRS and YFSETQ. The CDR3 covers 15 residues. This CDR3 reads CASSLVGDSGNTIYF. CDR3 in DNA: TGCGCCAGCAGCTTGGTTGGAGACTCTGGAAACACCATATATTTT.

This clone was seen just once. The chain links TRBV27 to TRBJ1-2; 7 nucleotides match TRBD1. The J segment lost 6 bases and the V segment lost 5 bases, leaving 6 bases of the junction unmatched. The CDR3 loop spans 13 amino acids. Germline V gene data show CDR1 as MNHEY and CDR2 as SMNVEV (reference sequence). The CDR3 here is CASSPRGPHGYTF. CDR3 bases: TGTGCCAGCAGTCCAAGGGGGCCTCATGGCTACACCTTC.

This rearrangement joins TRBV4-1 to TRBJ2-1; no clear D. The CDR3 covers 13 residues. The V gene's germline CDR1 is MGHRA and CDR2 YSYEKL. V gave up 0 bases and J gave up 7 bases, with 7 bases separating them. The CDR3 sequence: CASSQEWANEQFF. DNA of the CDR3: TGCGCCAGCAGCCAAGAGTGGGCTAATGAGCAGTTCTTC.

This rearrangement joins TRBV7-6 to TRBJ1-1, with 11 bases lining up with TRBD1. Trimming cost V 5 bases and J 0 bases; bases outside gene matches: 8. The CDR3 runs 17 residues. The germline V gene encodes CDR1 SGHVS and CDR2 FNYEAQ. In DNA form, the CDR3 reads TGTGCCAGCAGCCCCTGGACAGGGGGCAAGGTGAACACTGAAGCTTTCTTT. Its protein product is CASSPWTGGKVNTEAFF. Drawing the rest from reference TRBV7-6 and TRBJ1-1, the complete variable domain is GAGVSQSPRYKVTKRGQDVALRCDPISGHVSLYWYRQALGQGPEFLTYFNYEAQQDKSGLPNDRFSAERPEGSISTLTIQRTEQRDSAMYRCASSPWTGGKVNTEAFFGQGTRLTVV.

The chain uses TRBV27 and TRBJ1-5, with 8 bases matching TRBD1. The CDR3 extends over 16 amino acids. Germline-derived CDR1 and CDR2 are MNHEY and SMNVEV (reference sequence). V was clipped by 0 bases and J by 6 bases; unmatched bases: 7. The CDR3 DNA follows: TGTGCCAGCAGTTTATCCCCAGGGGGCCCTTTTCAGCCCCAGCATTTT. Protein sequence: CASSLSPGGPFQPQHF.